This entry lists 2 T cell receptor beta chains sequenced from one sample in a study of T cell changes during pregnancy in multiple sclerosis. TCRdb's copy holds only in-frame clones and misses some; the assay was immunoSEQ multiplex PCR. The data contain around 50,000 clones, about 92% of them singletons. Specimen: CD4+ T cells from peripheral blood mononuclear cells, collected after pregnancy. The receptors shown here come from a female donor in good health, enrolled as a control in a pregnancy study.

This clone was seen only a few times. This chain uses TRBV15 with TRBJ1-2, with D perhaps TRBD1 (5 bases). Germline V CDR1 and CDR2: LNHNV, YYDKDF (reference sequence). This CDR3 has 14 residues. V dropped 1 base and J dropped 5 bases, with 11 bases sitting between them. CDR3 DNA: TGTGCCACCAGCAGAGGTGGGGCAGTGTATGGCTACACCTTC. It is translated as CATSRGGAVYGYTF.

The chain recombines TRBV5-1 with TRBJ2-3; D is perhaps TRBD1 (5 bases). The ends were cut back, 3 bases at V and 0 bases at J, with 11 bases in the middle. Per the germline V gene, CDR1 is SGHRS and CDR2 is YFSETQ. The CDR3 loop spans 15 amino acids. The chain's CDR3 is CASSSTGLSTDTQYF. The CDR3 nucleotides read TGCGCCAGCAGCTCTACAGGTCTAAGCACAGATACGCAGTATTTT.